This T cell receptor beta chain originates from a study of blood T cell repertoires in COVID-19 (dated by TCRdb to about 2020). With regard to the full study: The collaborator samples originated in the United States, Italy and Spain and spanned the acute and convalescent phases of COVID-19. HLA class I and class II types, where available, came from metadata supplied by the sample provider rather than from assay-based typing. A de-identified subject ID, COVID-19 status, age in years and sex were almost always included in the sample metadata. Subjects who had been exposed to COVID-19, were actively infected with it, or had recovered from it provided the deeply sampled blood TCRbeta repertoires that made up the dataset. The samples were drawn from the first 160 participants of the ongoing ImmuneRACE study and from 1,254 subjects provided by 6 global collaborators. The prospective study material was composed of cDNA or gDNA derived from T cells, B-cell-depleted T cells, or PBMCs. The repertoires were made available in a free public database intended to serve as a resource for research on the immune response to SARS-CoV-2. Study-wide conclusions, independent of this receptor: How much clinical and demographic metadata was included differed by source and by participant, and the metadata was provided uncurated.

As concerns this clone: There is no known antigen for this receptor. Base-call qualities are not available, and no considerably larger clone is one nucleotide away.

Whole blood was collected in K2EDTA tubes by collaborating institutions according to the institutions' own protocols. For TCRbeta analysis, collaborator samples were shipped as frozen whole blood, as isolated PBMCs, or as DNA extracted from either sample type. The immunoSEQ Assay, a bias-controlled multiplex PCR, was used to amplify TCRbeta CDR3 regions from genomic DNA. As for how the authors treated the data: The number of nucleated cells in each sample was estimated by amplification of reference gene primers within the assay. To quantify the absolute abundance of each unique TCRbeta CDR3 rearrangement, sequence reads were collapsed and filtered. Productive Simpson clonality was computed per sample as the square root of Simpson's diversity index over productive rearrangements. Here the immuneACCESS table is served through TCRdb, limited to in-frame sequences with V and J called. Missing clones are a known gap in these copies; in checked studies unresolved V genes cover under half, and the rest lacks a known reason. V, J and clone size reflect that table, while D and trimming were determined from the DNA. The sample data list tens of thousands of clones, and 75% to 85% of these were observed just once. 12% of the sample rests with the top ten.

Inclusive of the bounding cysteine and phenylalanine, the CDR3 is 16 residues long. The read is trimmed to its CDR3 DNA, 48 bases read in frame from base 1. V and J are trimmed by 0 bases and 3 bases, and the gene matches miss 5 bases of the junction. CDR1 SGHAT and CDR2 FQDESV were looked up in the germline V gene (reference sequence). The chain is made from TRBV11-1 and TRBJ2-7; TRBD2 matches 10 bases in the middle. The specimen sequenced was peripheral blood. This sequence originates from a human donor in a cohort sampled during active COVID-19. The nucleotides are TGTGCCAGCAGCTTAGCGAACCCTAGCGGGAGCTACGAGCAGTACTTC. Its product reads: CASSLANPSGSYEQYF.